The 29 T cell receptor beta chains in this list originate from one sample, sequenced in a study of shared clonotypes between healthy human individuals. The table came from immunoSEQ multiplex PCR; TCRdb's copy has only in-frame clones and leaves some out. The table lists about 460,000 clones, 70% to 80% of them singletons, with around 13% in the top ten. The sequencing input was PBMCs. The receptors derive from a middle-aged woman in good health. Some clones in this sample may be carry-over from other donors' samples.

The chain combines TRBV5-1 with TRBJ2-7; 8 bases line up with TRBD2. This CDR3 region has 14 residues. The V gene end was trimmed by 0 bases and the J gene end by 6 bases; junction bases not matched to a gene: 5. CDR1 is SGHRS and CDR2 is YFSETQ in the germline V gene. CDR3 in amino acids: CASSLAREDGEQYF. In DNA form, the CDR3 reads TGCGCCAGCAGCTTGGCGCGGGAGGACGGCGAGCAGTACTTC. The whole variable domain, filled in from reference TRBV5-1 and TRBJ2-7, reads KAGVTQTPRYLIKTRGQQVTLSCSPISGHRSVSWYQQTPGQGLQFLFEYFSETQRNKGNFPGRFSGRQFSNSRSEMNVSTLELGDSALYLCASSLAREDGEQYFGPGTRLTVT.

The J gene is TRBJ1-2, the V gene TRBV4-3, with D possibly TRBD1 on 5 matching bases. Germline loops: CDR1 LGHNA, CDR2 YSLEER. Trimming pared 0 bases from V and 10 bases from J, leaving 15 bases between. This CDR3 region has 14 residues. The CDR3 nucleotides are TGCGCCAGCAGCCAAGAGAGGGTAGGGGTGGACTACACCTTC. It specifies CASSQERVGVDYTF.

This chain links TRBV10-1 with TRBJ2-1; TRBD1 matches at 8 bases. CDR1 is WNHNN and CDR2 is SYGVQD in the germline V gene (reference sequence). The CDR3 loop spans 14 amino acids. V lost 8 bases, J lost 2 bases, and 5 bases stayed unmatched. DNA of the CDR3: TGCGCCAGCGGGCCGGACAGGGCCTACAATGAGCAGTTCTTC. It specifies CASGPDRAYNEQFF.

About this clone: A read error is likely here: a far larger clone is one base away. The V gene is TRBV2, the J gene TRBJ2-5, with a possible D match to TRBD1 (6 bases). This CDR3 has 15 amino acids. Germline CDR1 is SNHLY and CDR2 is FYNNEI. V lost 4 bases and J lost 4, with 16 bases in between. The CDR3 protein is CASSGNRVGGETQYF. The CDR3 bases are TGTGCCAGCAGTGGGAACAGGGTTGGGGGAGAGACCCAGTACTTC.

The chain has TRBV27 and TRBJ2-5; 7 positions agree with TRBD1. The V gene's germline CDR1 is MNHEY and CDR2 SMNVEV (reference sequence). The CDR3 covers 14 residues. V shed 4 bases, J shed 1 base, and the junction held 3 bases outside the gene matches. The CDR3 reads CASSWDSVQETQYF. The CDR3 DNA reads as TGTGCCAGCAGTTGGGACAGCGTCCAAGAGACCCAGTACTTC.

The chain uses TRBV28 and TRBJ1-4, with D possibly being TRBD1 (6 bases). V lost 3 bases and J 0 bases, leaving 11 bases between the germline ends. Germline V gene sequence: CDR1 MDHEN, CDR2 SYDVKM. The CDR3 is made up of 16 amino acids. CDR3 DNA sequence: TGTGCCAGCAGTTTGGGGGGGGCGGCAACTAATGAAAAACTGTTTTTT. Translated, it gives CASSLGGAATNEKLFF.

The V gene is TRBV19, the J gene TRBJ2-5; tentatively, D is TRBD1 (7 bases). Trimming took off 7 bases at V and 7 bases at J, with 16 bases between the two ends. Germline V gene data show CDR1 as LNHDA and CDR2 as SQIVND (reference sequence). This CDR3 spans 13 amino acids. The CDR3 DNA follows: TGTGCCAGTAAAGAACAGGGGACTGGGACCCAGTACTTC. Amino acids: CASKEQGTGTQYF.

The chain employs TRBV5-4 and TRBJ2-7; 7 bases map to TRBD1. Germline loops: CDR1 SGHNT, CDR2 YYREEE (reference sequence). The CDR3 consists of 13 residues. J gave up 6 bases and V 9 bases, and 12 bases lay outside the gene matches. DNA of the CDR3: TGTGCCACCAGGGACACAGGGGCCCCCGAGCAGTACTTC. Translated: CATRDTGAPEQYF. The variable domain in full, with the rest retrieved from reference TRBV5-4 and TRBJ2-7, is ETGVTQSPTHLIKTRGQQVTLRCSSQSGHNTVSWYQQALGQGPQFIFQYYREEENGRGNFPPRFSGLQFPNYSSELNVNALELDDSALYLCATRDTGAPEQYFGPGTRLTVT.

This clone came up once. This sequence joins TRBV5-4 and TRBJ2-2; 13 bases are shared with TRBD2. The length of the CDR3 is 16 residues. V shed 4 bases and J 7 bases; nucleotides not matched to a gene: 7. Germline CDR1 and CDR2: SGHNT and YYREEE (reference sequence). CDR3 sequence (DNA): TGTGCCAGCAGCAAGACTAGCGGGGGGTTGAGCGGGGAGCTGTTTTTT. Residues: CASSKTSGGLSGELFF.

The chain couples TRBV5-4 to TRBJ2-5, with TRBD1 identical over 10 bases. J was trimmed by 5 bases and V by 0 bases; bases with no gene match: 4. The CDR3 consists of 15 residues. The germline gives CDR1 SGHNT, CDR2 YYREEE (reference sequence). The chain's CDR3 is CASSLGQGAWETQYF. In DNA, the CDR3 is TGTGCCAGCAGCTTGGGACAGGGGGCATGGGAGACCCAGTACTTC.

V usage is TRBV30 and J usage is TRBJ2-3, with 13 bases identical to TRBD2. Germline V lookup: CDR1 GTSNPN, CDR2 SVGIG (reference sequence). V gave up 4 bases and J gave up 9 bases; unmatched junction bases: 7. This CDR3 spans 14 amino acids. The DNA of the CDR3 is TGTGCCTGGAACCTCGGGACTAGCGGGGTAACGCAGTATTTT. This encodes CAWNLGTSGVTQYF.

This chain connects TRBV30 to TRBJ2-7; the D is unclear. Trimming shortened V by 4 bases and J by 3 bases, and 10 bases separated the two germline ends. In germline, CDR1 is GTSNPN, CDR2 SVGIG (reference sequence). The CDR3 has 12 residues. For the CDR3, the DNA is TGTGCCTGGACTAGTCTTGGCTACGAGCAGTACTTC. Amino acids: CAWTSLGYEQYF.

The chain combines TRBV11-3 with TRBJ2-3, with D tentatively TRBD2 (6 bases). Trimming cost V 5 bases and J 5 bases, with 14 bases left between them. This CDR3 contains 14 residues. Germline CDR1 SGHNT, CDR2 YENEEA. The CDR3 sequence: CASSASGVVDTQYF. The CDR3 DNA reads as TGTGCCAGCAGCGCCTCGGGAGTGGTAGATACGCAGTATTTT.

Concerning this clone itself: Other DNA variants within this sample encode the same CDR3. The V call is TRBV9, the J call TRBJ2-7; D possibly uses TRBD1 or TRBD2 (5 bases each). Germline V gene sequence: CDR1 SGDLS, CDR2 YYNGEE. Trimming cost V 0 bases and J 3 bases, with 10 bases left between them. The CDR3 sequence is 14 residues long. The CDR3 bases are TGTGCCAGCAGCGTAGGGGGACCTGACTACGAGCAGTACTTC. Translation gives CASSVGGPDYEQYF. Complete variable domain (other parts from reference TRBV9 and TRBJ2-7): DSGVTQTPKHLITATGQRVTLRCSPRSGDLSVYWYQQSLDQGLQFLIQYYNGEERAKGNILERFSAQQFPDLHSELNLSSLELGDSALYFCASSVGGPDYEQYFGPGTRLTVT.

With regard to this clone: The junction departs from the called germline gene at one end, perhaps through a read error. This chain links TRBV30 with TRBJ2-3, with TRBD2 as a possible D gene (5 bases). The CDR3 contains 13 residues. Germline V gene lookup returns CDR1 GTSNPN and CDR2 SVGIG (reference sequence). In DNA, the CDR3 is TGTGCCTGGAGCAGCGGTTCCACAGATACGCGGTATTTT. The encoded protein is CAWSSGSTDTRYF.

This chain connects TRBV7-8 to TRBJ2-1, with 13 nucleotides matching TRBD2. CDR1 SGHVS and CDR2 FQNEAQ come from the germline V gene. J was trimmed by 4 bases and V by 5 bases; bases with no gene match: 5. This CDR3 spans 16 amino acids. The CDR3 DNA reads TGTGCCAGCAGCCCCGGGACTAGCGGGACGTACAATGAGCAGTTCTTC. Its protein product is CASSPGTSGTYNEQFF.

This clone was seen ten or more times. This sample also contains other DNA sequences that code for the same CDR3. The genes are TRBV9 and TRBJ2-7; 9 bases match TRBD1. Per germline, CDR1 SGDLS and CDR2 YYNGEE. The ends lost 3 bases at V and 5 bases at J; junction bases unmatched: 6. The CDR3 consists of 14 residues. CDR3 protein: CASSATGGWNEQYF. Here the CDR3 DNA reads TGTGCCAGCAGCGCGACAGGGGGTTGGAACGAGCAGTACTTC.

The V and J genes are TRBV30 and TRBJ2-1; TRBD2 matches at 10 bases. V lost 4 bases and J lost 9; bases outside the gene matches: 9. The CDR3 has 14 residues. CDR1 is GTSNPN, CDR2 SVGIG, per germline (reference sequence). The CDR3 spells CAWNLAGVGGEQFF. DNA of the CDR3: TGTGCCTGGAACCTAGCGGGAGTAGGGGGTGAGCAGTTCTTC. Looking up the rest from reference TRBV30 and TRBJ2-1 gives the full variable domain: SQTIHQWPATLVQPVGSPLSLECTVEGTSNPNLYWYRQAAGRGLQLLFYSVGIGQISSEVPQNLSASRPQDRQFILSSKKLLLSDSGFYLCAWNLAGVGGEQFFGPGTRLTVL.

In DNA, the CDR3 is TGTGCCAGCAGCTTATTCGGTGGCAGCAACACCGGGGAGCTGTTTTTT. Translating it yields CASSLFGGSNTGELFF. J is TRBJ2-2 and V is TRBV7-9, with D unclear. Germline CDR1 and CDR2: SEHNR and FQNEAQ (reference sequence). V gave up 2 bases and J gave up 2 bases, with 12 bases separating them. The CDR3 runs to 16 residues.

CDR3 sequence reads: CASRDSNRGRSYGYTF. In DNA, the CDR3 is TGTGCCAGCAGGGACTCTAACAGGGGGCGGTCGTATGGCTACACCTTC. The chain combines TRBV9 with TRBJ1-2; 9 bases match TRBD1. The V segment lost 5 bases and the J segment 5 bases; nucleotides outside the gene matches: 13. There are 16 residues in the CDR3. Per the germline V gene, CDR1 is SGDLS and CDR2 is YYNGEE.

The chain uses TRBV19 and TRBJ1-1; no clear D gene. CDR1 is LNHDA and CDR2 is SQIVND in the germline V gene (reference sequence). The CDR3 contains 13 residues. Trimming cost V 4 bases and J 4 bases, with 10 bases left between them. Here the CDR3 reads CASSSRRTTEAFF. CDR3 DNA: TGTGCCAGTAGTAGCAGGCGGACCACTGAAGCTTTCTTT.

This chain links TRBV30 with TRBJ2-7, with 10 bases lining up with TRBD1. The germline V gene encodes CDR1 GTSNPN and CDR2 SVGIG (reference sequence). Unmatched junction bases numbered 12, after V lost 2 bases and J lost 8 bases. CDR3 length equals 15 residues. CDR3 in DNA: TGTGCCTGGAGTATCGCCGGGACAGGGGTTTCGCAGCAGTACTTC. Encoded protein: CAWSIAGTGVSQQYF.

Concerning this clone itself: This likely traces to a read error, being one base from a far larger clone. CDR3 amino acids: CANSSGLAGGRDTQYF. CDR3 coding DNA: TGTGCCAACAGCTCGGGACTAGCGGGAGGGAGGGATACGCAGTATTTT. The genes are TRBV5-4 and TRBJ2-3; the match to TRBD2 covers 16 bases. This CDR3 is 16 amino acids long. Germline V gives CDR1 SGHNT, CDR2 YYREEE (reference sequence).

This clone was seen more than once but under ten times. V and J are TRBV28 and TRBJ2-4; D remains unclear. V shed 8 bases and J shed 1 base, with 12 bases lying between them. Per the germline V gene, CDR1 is MDHEN and CDR2 is SYDVKM. CDR3 length: 14 amino acids. The CDR3 protein is CASGNSFAKNIQYF. CDR3 DNA: TGTGCCAGCGGTAACTCCTTCGCCAAAAACATTCAGTACTTC.

This clone is termed medium-sized. This sample also contains other DNA sequences that code for the same CDR3. The genes are TRBV4-3 and TRBJ2-7, with a tentative D call TRBD2 (5 bases). V lost 1 base to trimming and J lost 3 bases, with 7 bases between them. The V gene's germline CDR1 is LGHNA and CDR2 YSLEER. The CDR3 has 13 residues. The chain's CDR3 is CASSQGGYYEQYF. The CDR3 coding sequence is TGCGCCAGCAGCCAAGGAGGGTACTACGAGCAGTACTTC.

This rearrangement joins TRBV19 to TRBJ1-2; tentatively, D is TRBD1 (5 bases). The CDR3 contains 14 residues. V was pared by 4 bases and J by 8 bases, with 17 bases between. In germline, CDR1 is LNHDA, CDR2 SQIVND (reference sequence). The CDR3 nucleotides read TGTGCCAGTAGTAAGCACCCGGGGGTGGACGGCTACACCTTC. Translation: CASSKHPGVDGYTF.

This chain links TRBV19 with TRBJ1-5; perhaps TRBD1 as D (6 bases). With 5 bases removed from V and 9 bases from J, the gap between germline ends came to 20 bases. CDR1 and CDR2 from the germline V gene are LNHDA and SQIVND (reference sequence). This CDR3 spans 15 amino acids. The CDR3 region has the DNA TGTGCCAGTAGTCCTATGAACAGGGAGGGTGGGCCCCAGCATTTT. Translation: CASSPMNREGGPQHF.

This clone has at least ten counts. Other DNA sequences of this sample code for an identical CDR3. The chain links TRBV28 to TRBJ1-2, with a weak D call TRBD1 (6 bases). Germline V gene lookup returns CDR1 MDHEN and CDR2 SYDVKM. This CDR3 spans 11 amino acids. Trimming took 6 bases from V and 8 from J, leaving 10 bases between them. The CDR3 nucleotides read TGTGCCAGCAGACAGGGAGTCGGCTACACCTTC. It translates to CASRQGVGYTF.

Written as DNA, the CDR3 is TGTGCCAGCAATCCTACAAGTGGACTAGCGGGAGGCAACGCCTACGAGCAGTACTTC. This translates into CASNPTSGLAGGNAYEQYF. The chain carries TRBV21-1 and TRBJ2-7; TRBD2, as called in the table, went unchecked against the DNA. TRBV21-1 is marked as a pseudogene. CDR3 length equals 19 residues.